The TCR beta chain described here comes from a study of T cells after yellow fever vaccination. Study context: Preparation used SMART-Seq v4 Ultra Low Input for the low-cell-number fractions. General study results and limits: Reappearing after the booster were most of the clones from primary vaccination (roughly 96% CD4, roughly 86% CD8). Of the clonotypes, a small share occurred in both CD4 and CD8 compartments.

A process of 5'RACE template switching, which added a universal primer site and UMIs, was used to make TCR cDNA. MiXCR was run by TCRdb on the 5' RACE reads, yielding one entry per CDR3 protein. The sample holds approximately 70,000 distinct CDR3 sequences; around 7% are singletons and the top ten take about 40%. Germline loops: CDR1 LGHNA, CDR2 YSLEER. The CDR3 consists of 17 residues. V shed 5 bases and J shed 0 bases, with 17 bases lying between them. Ten or more counts support this clonotype. The antigen is not known. Sequences were derived from CD8+ T cells sorted from PBMCs, sampled about 41 days after the first yellow fever vaccination. The chain is built from TRBV4-3 and TRBJ2-1, with D perhaps TRBD1 or TRBD2 (5 bases each). The sequence derives from a man younger than 35 who received the YFV17D yellow fever vaccine. DNA for the CDR3: TGCGCCAGCAGCAGAGGGGTTATAAGTAACTCCTACAATGAGCAGTTCTTC. It specifies CASSRGVISNSYNEQFF.